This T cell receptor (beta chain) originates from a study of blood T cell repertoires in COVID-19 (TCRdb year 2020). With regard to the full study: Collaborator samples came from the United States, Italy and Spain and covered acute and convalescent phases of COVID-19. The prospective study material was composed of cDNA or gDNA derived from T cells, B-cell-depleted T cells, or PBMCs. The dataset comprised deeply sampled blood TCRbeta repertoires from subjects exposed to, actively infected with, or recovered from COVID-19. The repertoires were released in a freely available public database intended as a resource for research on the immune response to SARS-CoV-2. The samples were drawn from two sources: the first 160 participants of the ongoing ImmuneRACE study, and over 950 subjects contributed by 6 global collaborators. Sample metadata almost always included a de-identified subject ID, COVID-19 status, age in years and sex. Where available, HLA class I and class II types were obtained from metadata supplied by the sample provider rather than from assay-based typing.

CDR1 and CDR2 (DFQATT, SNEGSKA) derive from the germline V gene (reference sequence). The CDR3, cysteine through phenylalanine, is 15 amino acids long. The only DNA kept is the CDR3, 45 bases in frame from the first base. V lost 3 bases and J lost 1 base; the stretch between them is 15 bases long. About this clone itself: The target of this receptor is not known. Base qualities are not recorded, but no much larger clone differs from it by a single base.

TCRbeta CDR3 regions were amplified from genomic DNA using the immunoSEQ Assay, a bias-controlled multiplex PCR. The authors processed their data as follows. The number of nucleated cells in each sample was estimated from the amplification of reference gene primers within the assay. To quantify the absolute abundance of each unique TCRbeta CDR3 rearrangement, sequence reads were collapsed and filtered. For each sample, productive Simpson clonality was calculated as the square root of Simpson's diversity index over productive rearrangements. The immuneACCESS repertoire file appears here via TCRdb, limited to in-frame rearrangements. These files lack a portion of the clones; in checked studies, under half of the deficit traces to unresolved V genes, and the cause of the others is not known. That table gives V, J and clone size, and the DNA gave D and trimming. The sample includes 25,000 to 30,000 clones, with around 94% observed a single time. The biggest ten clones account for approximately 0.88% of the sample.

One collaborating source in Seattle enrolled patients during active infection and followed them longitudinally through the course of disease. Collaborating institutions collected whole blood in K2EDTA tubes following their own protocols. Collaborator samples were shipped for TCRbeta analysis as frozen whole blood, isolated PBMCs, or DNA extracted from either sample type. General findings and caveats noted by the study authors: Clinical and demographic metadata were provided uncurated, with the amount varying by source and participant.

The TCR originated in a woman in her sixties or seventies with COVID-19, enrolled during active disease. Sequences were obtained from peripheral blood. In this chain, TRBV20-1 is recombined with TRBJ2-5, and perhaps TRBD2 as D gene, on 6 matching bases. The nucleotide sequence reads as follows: TGCAGTGCTAGTTCGGGTGGACTATTCCAAGAGACCCAGTACTTC. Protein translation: CSASSGGLFQETQYF.